What follows are 19 T cell receptor beta chains derived from one specimen sequenced in a study of OX40 agonist ivuxolimab in advanced cancers. Repertoires were generated with immunoSEQ multiplex PCR, while TCRdb's copy carries only in-frame clones and drops some. Of about 62,000 clones listed, approximately 90% are singletons. The sequenced sample was CD4+ or CD8+ T cells sorted from blood, obtained in a trial of the OX40 agonist ivuxolimab. The source is an adult with an advanced solid tumor such as melanoma, head and neck, liver or kidney cancer.

The chain recombines TRBV20-1 with TRBJ1-2; D is undetermined. Germline CDR1 DFQATT, CDR2 SNEGSKA (reference sequence). Trimming shortened V by 6 bases and J by 8 bases, and 10 bases separated the two germline ends. This CDR3 comprises 10 residues. CDR3 nucleotide sequence: TGCAGTGCCAGCCATGTCGGCTACACCTTC. Translation gives CSASHVGYTF.

The chain recombines TRBV7-8 with TRBJ2-3, with 8 bases identical to TRBD1. Germline V gene sequence: CDR1 SGHVS, CDR2 FQNEAQ. The CDR3 consists of 14 residues. The J segment lost 4 bases and the V segment lost 2 bases, leaving 2 bases of the junction unmatched. The CDR3 coding sequence is TGTGCCAGCAGCTTACAGGGGGCCTCAGATACGCAGTATTTT. Protein sequence: CASSLQGASDTQYF.

Concerning this clone itself: The junction does not match germline at one end; this may be a read error. The genes are TRBV19 and TRBJ1-1; D gene unclear. Germline-derived CDR1 and CDR2 are LNHDA and SQIVND (reference sequence). The CDR3 has 18 amino acids. In nucleotides, the CDR3 is TGTGCCAGCAGTAGTGCCCTACCGGGCCCGACCTTGAACACTGAAGCTTTCTTT. Amino acids: CASSSALPGPTLNTEAFF.

This chain uses TRBV28 with TRBJ1-5; D possibly corresponds to TRBD1 (5 bases). This CDR3 contains 14 residues. Trimming removed 8 bases at V and 5 bases at J, with 16 bases between. CDR1 and CDR2 from the germline V gene are MDHEN and SYDVKM. CDR3 sequence: CASGRDSYYQPQHF. The CDR3 nucleotides read TGTGCCAGCGGACGAGACAGCTATTATCAGCCCCAGCATTTT.

The chain has TRBV12-5 and TRBJ2-6; no definite D call. The V gene's germline CDR1 is LGHNT and CDR2 FRNRAP. The CDR3 runs 16 residues. V shed 1 base and J shed 0 bases, with 7 bases lying between them. The CDR3 nucleotides read TGTGCTAGTGGTTTGGGGATGGGCTCTGGGGCCAACGTCCTGACTTTC. This translates into CASGLGMGSGANVLTF.

V gene TRBV11-2 combines with J gene TRBJ2-5, with D maybe TRBD1 (5 bases). Germline values: CDR1 SGHAT, CDR2 FQNNGV. Trimming shortened V by 5 bases and J by 1 base, and 11 bases separated the two germline ends. The CDR3 is 14 residues long. The CDR3 loop reads CASSLSGIQETQYF. The DNA of the CDR3 is TGTGCCAGCAGCCTCTCAGGGATCCAAGAGACCCAGTACTTC.

This clone was seen a few times. The chain recombines TRBV7-9 with TRBJ1-1; D is unresolved. Trimming removed 4 bases from V and 4 bases from J, with 16 bases in between. Germline lookup yields CDR1 SEHNR and CDR2 FQNEAQ (reference sequence). This CDR3 contains 15 residues. CDR3 DNA sequence: TGTGCCAGCAGCTCCCCCAGCAAGGGCTCCACTGAAGCTTTCTTT. Translation: CASSSPSKGSTEAFF.

The rearrangement joins TRBV7-9 to TRBJ2-7; 8 nucleotides match TRBD2. V dropped 5 bases and J dropped 2; count of bases not matched to a gene: 5. Germline CDR1 is SEHNR and CDR2 is FQNEAQ (reference sequence). There are 14 residues in the CDR3. CDR3 loop: CASSPSGSAYEQYF. Here the CDR3 DNA reads TGTGCCAGCAGCCCCAGCGGGAGCGCCTACGAGCAGTACTTC.

The CDR3 region is CASSVDRTFRNTGELFF. In DNA, the CDR3 is TGTGCCAGCAGCGTCGATCGGACTTTTAGGAACACCGGGGAGCTGTTTTTT. V gene TRBV7-6 combines with J gene TRBJ2-2, with D possibly matching TRBD2 (5 bases). The CDR3 is 17 amino acids. Between the trimmed V and J ends, which lost 5 bases and 1 base, there was a span of 17 bases. From germline, CDR1 is SGHVS and CDR2 FNYEAQ. Looking up the rest from reference TRBV7-6 and TRBJ2-2 gives the full variable domain: GAGVSQSPRYKVTKRGQDVALRCDPISGHVSLYWYRQALGQGPEFLTYFNYEAQQDKSGLPNDRFSAERPEGSISTLTIQRTEQRDSAMYRCASSVDRTFRNTGELFFGEGSRLTVL.

This rearrangement joins TRBV27 to TRBJ2-5, with 8 nucleotides matching TRBD1. The CDR3 runs to 13 residues. The J segment lost 2 bases and the V segment lost 5 bases, leaving 1 base of the junction unmatched. Germline loops: CDR1 MNHEY, CDR2 SMNVEV (reference sequence). DNA of the CDR3: TGTGCCAGCAGTCGGGACAGGCAAGAGACCCAGTACTTC. Translation: CASSRDRQETQYF.

The genes are TRBV5-4 and TRBJ2-1, with TRBD2 identical over 7 bases. This CDR3 has 18 residues. Unmatched junction bases numbered 16, after V lost 0 bases and J lost 7 bases. Germline CDR1 is SGHNT and CDR2 is YYREEE (reference sequence). CDR3 bases: TGTGCCAGCAGCTTGGACTCGAGTGGCGGACTAGTGGTGAATGAGCAGTTCTTC. It encodes CASSLDSSGGLVVNEQFF. Looking up the rest from reference TRBV5-4 and TRBJ2-1 gives the full variable domain: ETGVTQSPTHLIKTRGQQVTLRCSSQSGHNTVSWYQQALGQGPQFIFQYYREEENGRGNFPPRFSGLQFPNYSSELNVNALELDDSALYLCASSLDSSGGLVVNEQFFGPGTRLTVL.

In DNA form, the CDR3 reads TGTGCCAGCAGGGGAGGACTAGCGGGAGCCACAGATACGCAGTATTTT. It codes for CASRGGLAGATDTQYF. The V gene is TRBV28, the J gene TRBJ2-3; TRBD2 matches 13 bases. This CDR3 is built from 16 residues. V dropped 6 bases and J dropped 2; count of bases not matched to a gene: 5. Germline V gene lookup returns CDR1 MDHEN and CDR2 SYDVKM.

This chain links TRBV27 with TRBJ2-7; no clear D gene. The V gene lost 6 bases and the J gene lost 0 bases, with 18 bases spanning the gap. CDR1 is MNHEY, CDR2 SMNVEV, per germline (reference sequence). The CDR3 consists of 16 residues. The CDR3 loop reads CASSRTNAGSSYEQYF. DNA of the CDR3: TGTGCCAGCAGCCGGACGAACGCCGGAAGCTCCTACGAGCAGTACTTC.

Only one count was recorded for this clone. The chain links TRBV4-1 to TRBJ1-3; D gene unclear. The CDR3 loop spans 16 amino acids. Trimming cost V 0 bases and J 0 bases, with 9 bases left between them. Germline assignment: CDR1 MGHRA and CDR2 YSYEKL. DNA for the CDR3: TGCGCCAGCAGCCAAGATGTTTACTCCTCTGGAAACACCATATATTTT. Residues: CASSQDVYSSGNTIYF.

The J gene is TRBJ1-3, the V gene TRBV5-1; a weak D match, TRBD1 (6 bases). There are 13 residues in the CDR3. CDR1 and CDR2 (germline): SGHRS, YFSETQ. Trimming removed 4 bases from V and 4 bases from J, with 9 bases in between. The CDR3, as DNA: TGCGCCAGCAGCCCCGGGACAGGAAACACCATATATTTT. This encodes CASSPGTGNTIYF.

The chain uses TRBV7-2 and TRBJ2-1, with TRBD1 identical over 7 bases. Losses at the gene ends were 5 bases for V and 13 bases for J; bases not matched to a gene: 8. Germline CDR1 SGHTA, CDR2 FQGNSA. The CDR3 contains 12 residues. The CDR3 here is CASSPQGRSQFF. The CDR3, as DNA: TGTGCCAGCAGCCCACAGGGGCGTTCACAGTTCTTC.

This clone was observed many times. The chain combines TRBV10-3 with TRBJ1-5; 10 bases fit TRBD1. Germline V lookup: CDR1 ENHRY, CDR2 SYGVKD. The ends lost 8 bases at V and 3 bases at J; junction bases unmatched: 4. The CDR3 is made up of 14 amino acids. The CDR3 region has the DNA TGTGCCATCCGGGGGACAGGGGACAATCAGCCCCAGCATTTT. Translation: CAIRGTGDNQPQHF.

V gene TRBV11-2 combines with J gene TRBJ2-5; D not resolved. Trimming removed 5 bases at V and 4 bases at J, with 20 bases between. Germline CDR1 is SGHAT and CDR2 is FQNNGV. The CDR3 totals 16 residues. CDR3 amino acids: CASSQRTGFGPETQYF. The CDR3 coding sequence is TGTGCCAGCAGCCAAAGGACGGGTTTTGGGCCAGAGACCCAGTACTTC.

The rearrangement uses TRBV7-3 and TRBJ1-3; possibly TRBD1 for D (5 bases). The CDR3 loop spans 17 amino acids. CDR1 is SGHTA and CDR2 is FQGTGA in the germline V gene. V gave up 1 base and J gave up 0 bases, with 13 bases separating them. The CDR3 here is CASSLMARGDSGNTIYF. The CDR3 DNA reads TGTGCCAGCAGCTTAATGGCGCGGGGGGACTCTGGAAACACCATATATTTT.